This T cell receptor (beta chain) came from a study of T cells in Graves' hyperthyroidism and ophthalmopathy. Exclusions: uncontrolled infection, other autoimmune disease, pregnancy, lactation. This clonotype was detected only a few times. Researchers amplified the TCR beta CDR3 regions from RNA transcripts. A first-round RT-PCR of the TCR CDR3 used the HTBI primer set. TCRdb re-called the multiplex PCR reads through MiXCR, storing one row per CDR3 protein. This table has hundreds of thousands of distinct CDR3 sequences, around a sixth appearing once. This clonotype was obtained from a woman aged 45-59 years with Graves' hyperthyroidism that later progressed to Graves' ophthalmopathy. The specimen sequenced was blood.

The CDR3 nucleotides are TGTGCCAGCAGTTTGGTTACGCAGTATTTT. Protein product: CASSLVTQYF. This rearrangement joins TRBV2 to TRBJ2-3; D gene unclear. The CDR3 extends over 10 amino acids. Trimming pared 5 bases from V and 8 bases from J, leaving 5 bases between. Germline loops: CDR1 SNHLY, CDR2 FYNNEI.